Included here is one TCR beta chain sequence, with context. This record comes from a study of OX40 agonist ivuxolimab in advanced cancers. Repertoires were generated with immunoSEQ multiplex PCR, while TCRdb's copy carries only in-frame clones and drops some. The table lists over 55,000 clones, roughly 90% of them singletons, with roughly 2.4% in the top ten. This CDR3 has 15 residues. The V end was cut by 8 bases, the J end by 4 bases, with 19 bases between. CDR1 MNHEY and CDR2 SMNVEV come from the germline V gene (reference sequence). The genes are TRBV27 and TRBJ2-3; possibly TRBD1 for D (6 bases). Here the sequenced sample was CD4+ or CD8+ T cells sorted from blood, taken in a trial of the OX40 agonist ivuxolimab. The origin of this receptor is an adult with an advanced solid tumor such as melanoma, head and neck, liver or kidney cancer. CDR3 nucleotide sequence: TGTGCCAGCCGACCGAGACAGGTCAGAGCAGATACGCAGTATTTT. This codes for CASRPRQVRADTQYF.